The 12 T cell receptor beta chains below come from one sample, sequenced in a study of T cell repertoires in cytomegalovirus infection. TCRdb re-called the reads with MiXCR, one entry per CDR3 protein. The repertoire consists of fewer than 350,000 distinct CDR3 sequences, with over 7.5% occurring once and the leading ten covering 3.5% to 4.5%. Sequencing was performed on PBMCs. The receptors were gathered from a human donor in good health (CMV status not recorded). Some clones in this sample may be carry-over from other donors' samples.

This clonotype was seen only once. J is TRBJ2-7 and V is TRBV6-6, with 7 bases matching TRBD1. Germline-derived CDR1 and CDR2 are MNHNY and SVGAGI (reference sequence). This CDR3 is 16 amino acids long. The ends lost 5 bases at V and 4 bases at J; junction bases unmatched: 14. For the CDR3, the DNA is TGTGCCAGCAGTCCCCCCCCGGGACAGCGGAAATACGAGCAGTACTTC. Its translation is CASSPPPGQRKYEQYF.

The V call is TRBV24-1, the J call TRBJ2-2; TRBD2 is a possible D gene (6 bases). Trimming stripped 6 bases from V and 5 bases from J, with 6 bases between. The CDR3 length is 12 residues. Germline CDR1 is KGHDR and CDR2 is SFDVKD. CDR3 bases: TGTGCCACCAGTCGGGGGACCGGGGAGCTGTTTTTT. Its protein product is CATSRGTGELFF.

This clonotype has ten or more counts. The J gene is TRBJ1-4, the V gene TRBV7-2; TRBD1 might be the D (6 bases). Trimming removed 5 bases at V and 7 bases at J, with 14 bases between. The CDR3 spans 14 residues. CDR1 and CDR2 from the germline V gene are SGHTA and FQGNSA. CDR3 in amino acids: CASSTRTDGEKLFF. The DNA for the CDR3 is TGTGCCAGCAGCACCCGGACAGATGGTGAAAAACTGTTTTTT.

This clonotype was counted many times. This chain links TRBV7-2 with TRBJ1-2; weak D call: TRBD1 (6 bases). Germline V CDR1 and CDR2: SGHTA, FQGNSA. V lost 3 bases, J lost 8 bases, and 19 bases lay in between. This CDR3 has 15 amino acids. CDR3 sequence reads: CASSLETGRSGGYTF. As DNA, the CDR3 is TGTGCCAGCAGCTTGGAAACAGGGAGGTCGGGCGGCTACACCTTC.

Ten or more counts support this clonotype. The V call is TRBV7-2, the J call TRBJ2-1; 8 bases align to TRBD2. CDR3 length: 17 amino acids. The germline V gene has CDR1 SGHTA and CDR2 FQGNSA. Trimming took 5 bases from V and 6 from J; bases not matched to a gene: 15. CDR3 DNA sequence: TGTGCCAGCAGCCTCATTCCCACCCTAGCGGGTGCCAATGAGCAGTTCTTC. Translating it yields CASSLIPTLAGANEQFF.

This chain links TRBV4-3 with TRBJ2-1, with TRBD1 matching 7 bases. CDR1 and CDR2 (germline): LGHNA, YSLEER. The CDR3 covers 17 residues. V lost 4 bases to trimming and J lost 2 bases; unmatched junction nucleotides: 11. CDR3 sequence reads: CASSPRSRQGPYNEQFF. The DNA of the CDR3 is TGCGCCAGCAGCCCACGATCTCGACAGGGCCCCTACAATGAGCAGTTCTTC.

This clonotype was detected only a few times. This chain connects TRBV5-1 to TRBJ2-2, with D tentatively TRBD2 (6 bases). With 2 bases removed from V and 5 bases from J, the gap between germline ends came to 13 bases. CDR1 is SGHRS, CDR2 YFSETQ, per germline. The CDR3 is made up of 15 amino acids. The CDR3 spells CASSFGGMRTGELFF. The CDR3 DNA follows: TGCGCCAGCAGCTTCGGGGGAATGCGGACCGGGGAGCTGTTTTTT.

This clonotype has ten or more counts. The chain links TRBV7-3 to TRBJ2-1; D may be TRBD1 or TRBD2 (5 bases each). Germline CDR1 is SGHTA and CDR2 is FQGTGA. V shed 2 bases and J shed 4 bases, with 18 bases lying between them. The CDR3 length is 17 residues. The chain's CDR3 is CASSLSSFTWGYNEQFF. The CDR3 DNA reads as TGTGCCAGCAGCTTATCCTCCTTCACGTGGGGGTACAATGAGCAGTTCTTC. The full variable domain, completed using reference TRBV7-3 and TRBJ2-1, is GAGVSQTPSNKVTEKGKYVELRCDPISGHTALYWYRQSLGQGPEFLIYFQGTGAADDSGLPNDRFFAVRPEGSVSTLKIQRTERGDSAVYLCASSLSSFTWGYNEQFFGPGTRLTVL.

This clonotype was seen only a few times. The genes are TRBV7-2 and TRBJ1-3; D unclear. V lost 1 base to trimming and J lost 0 bases, with 10 bases between them. Germline CDR1 SGHTA, CDR2 FQGNSA. CDR3 length: 16 amino acids. CDR3 nucleotides: TGTGCCAGCAGCTTAGAGGCAGCACTCTCTGGAAACACCATATATTTT. Translating gives CASSLEAALSGNTIYF.

This clonotype has ten or more counts. The V call is TRBV7-2, the J call TRBJ1-4, with a tentative D call TRBD1 (6 bases). V dropped 5 bases and J dropped 6 bases, with 16 bases sitting between them. The length of the CDR3 is 15 residues. Per germline, CDR1 SGHTA and CDR2 FQGNSA. The CDR3 coding sequence is TGTGCCAGCAGCGATCGGGGGCGGGTTGATGAAAAACTGTTTTTT. This sequence encodes CASSDRGRVDEKLFF.

The table lists this clonotype with a few counts. This chain joins TRBV4-3 and TRBJ2-7; no clear D gene. This CDR3 is 14 amino acids long. With 4 bases removed from V and 2 bases from J, the gap between germline ends came to 12 bases. Germline V lookup: CDR1 LGHNA, CDR2 YSLEER. Written as DNA, the CDR3 is TGCGCCAGCAGCCGACGGGTCGAGGCCTACGAGCAGTACTTC. Encoded protein: CASSRRVEAYEQYF.

This clonotype has ten or more counts. The gene calls are TRBV7-2 and TRBJ2-7; 7 positions agree with TRBD2. The CDR3 length is 14 residues. Germline V lookup: CDR1 SGHTA, CDR2 FQGNSA. J gave up 1 base and V 8 bases, and 8 bases lay outside the gene matches. This chain's CDR3 is CASLPWGGSYEQYF. CDR3 coding DNA: TGTGCCAGCTTGCCATGGGGGGGGTCCTACGAGCAGTACTTC.